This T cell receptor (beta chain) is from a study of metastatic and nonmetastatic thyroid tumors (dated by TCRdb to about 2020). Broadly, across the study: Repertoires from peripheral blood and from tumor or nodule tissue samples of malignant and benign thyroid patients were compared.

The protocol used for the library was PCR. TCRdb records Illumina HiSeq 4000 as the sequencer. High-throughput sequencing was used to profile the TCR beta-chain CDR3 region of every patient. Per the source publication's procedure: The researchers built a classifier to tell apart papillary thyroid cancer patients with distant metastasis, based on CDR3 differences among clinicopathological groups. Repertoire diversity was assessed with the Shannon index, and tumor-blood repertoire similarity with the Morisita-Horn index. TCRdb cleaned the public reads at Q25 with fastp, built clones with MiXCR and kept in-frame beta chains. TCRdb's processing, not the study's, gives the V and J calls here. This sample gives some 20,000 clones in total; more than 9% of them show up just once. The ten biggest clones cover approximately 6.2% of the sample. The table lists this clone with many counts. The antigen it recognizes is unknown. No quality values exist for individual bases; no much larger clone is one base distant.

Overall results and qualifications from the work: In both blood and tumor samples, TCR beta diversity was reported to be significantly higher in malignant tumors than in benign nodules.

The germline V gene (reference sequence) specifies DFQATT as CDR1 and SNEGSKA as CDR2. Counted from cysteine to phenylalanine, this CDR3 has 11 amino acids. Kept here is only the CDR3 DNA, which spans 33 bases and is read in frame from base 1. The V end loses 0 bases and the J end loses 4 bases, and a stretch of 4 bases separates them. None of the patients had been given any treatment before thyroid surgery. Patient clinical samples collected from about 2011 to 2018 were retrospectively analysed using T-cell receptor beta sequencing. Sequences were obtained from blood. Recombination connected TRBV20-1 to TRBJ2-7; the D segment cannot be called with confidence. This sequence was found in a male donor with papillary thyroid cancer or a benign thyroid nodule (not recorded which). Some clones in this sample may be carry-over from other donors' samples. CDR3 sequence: CSARDKYEQYF. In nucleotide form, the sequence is TGCAGTGCTAGAGACAAGTACGAGCAGTACTTC.